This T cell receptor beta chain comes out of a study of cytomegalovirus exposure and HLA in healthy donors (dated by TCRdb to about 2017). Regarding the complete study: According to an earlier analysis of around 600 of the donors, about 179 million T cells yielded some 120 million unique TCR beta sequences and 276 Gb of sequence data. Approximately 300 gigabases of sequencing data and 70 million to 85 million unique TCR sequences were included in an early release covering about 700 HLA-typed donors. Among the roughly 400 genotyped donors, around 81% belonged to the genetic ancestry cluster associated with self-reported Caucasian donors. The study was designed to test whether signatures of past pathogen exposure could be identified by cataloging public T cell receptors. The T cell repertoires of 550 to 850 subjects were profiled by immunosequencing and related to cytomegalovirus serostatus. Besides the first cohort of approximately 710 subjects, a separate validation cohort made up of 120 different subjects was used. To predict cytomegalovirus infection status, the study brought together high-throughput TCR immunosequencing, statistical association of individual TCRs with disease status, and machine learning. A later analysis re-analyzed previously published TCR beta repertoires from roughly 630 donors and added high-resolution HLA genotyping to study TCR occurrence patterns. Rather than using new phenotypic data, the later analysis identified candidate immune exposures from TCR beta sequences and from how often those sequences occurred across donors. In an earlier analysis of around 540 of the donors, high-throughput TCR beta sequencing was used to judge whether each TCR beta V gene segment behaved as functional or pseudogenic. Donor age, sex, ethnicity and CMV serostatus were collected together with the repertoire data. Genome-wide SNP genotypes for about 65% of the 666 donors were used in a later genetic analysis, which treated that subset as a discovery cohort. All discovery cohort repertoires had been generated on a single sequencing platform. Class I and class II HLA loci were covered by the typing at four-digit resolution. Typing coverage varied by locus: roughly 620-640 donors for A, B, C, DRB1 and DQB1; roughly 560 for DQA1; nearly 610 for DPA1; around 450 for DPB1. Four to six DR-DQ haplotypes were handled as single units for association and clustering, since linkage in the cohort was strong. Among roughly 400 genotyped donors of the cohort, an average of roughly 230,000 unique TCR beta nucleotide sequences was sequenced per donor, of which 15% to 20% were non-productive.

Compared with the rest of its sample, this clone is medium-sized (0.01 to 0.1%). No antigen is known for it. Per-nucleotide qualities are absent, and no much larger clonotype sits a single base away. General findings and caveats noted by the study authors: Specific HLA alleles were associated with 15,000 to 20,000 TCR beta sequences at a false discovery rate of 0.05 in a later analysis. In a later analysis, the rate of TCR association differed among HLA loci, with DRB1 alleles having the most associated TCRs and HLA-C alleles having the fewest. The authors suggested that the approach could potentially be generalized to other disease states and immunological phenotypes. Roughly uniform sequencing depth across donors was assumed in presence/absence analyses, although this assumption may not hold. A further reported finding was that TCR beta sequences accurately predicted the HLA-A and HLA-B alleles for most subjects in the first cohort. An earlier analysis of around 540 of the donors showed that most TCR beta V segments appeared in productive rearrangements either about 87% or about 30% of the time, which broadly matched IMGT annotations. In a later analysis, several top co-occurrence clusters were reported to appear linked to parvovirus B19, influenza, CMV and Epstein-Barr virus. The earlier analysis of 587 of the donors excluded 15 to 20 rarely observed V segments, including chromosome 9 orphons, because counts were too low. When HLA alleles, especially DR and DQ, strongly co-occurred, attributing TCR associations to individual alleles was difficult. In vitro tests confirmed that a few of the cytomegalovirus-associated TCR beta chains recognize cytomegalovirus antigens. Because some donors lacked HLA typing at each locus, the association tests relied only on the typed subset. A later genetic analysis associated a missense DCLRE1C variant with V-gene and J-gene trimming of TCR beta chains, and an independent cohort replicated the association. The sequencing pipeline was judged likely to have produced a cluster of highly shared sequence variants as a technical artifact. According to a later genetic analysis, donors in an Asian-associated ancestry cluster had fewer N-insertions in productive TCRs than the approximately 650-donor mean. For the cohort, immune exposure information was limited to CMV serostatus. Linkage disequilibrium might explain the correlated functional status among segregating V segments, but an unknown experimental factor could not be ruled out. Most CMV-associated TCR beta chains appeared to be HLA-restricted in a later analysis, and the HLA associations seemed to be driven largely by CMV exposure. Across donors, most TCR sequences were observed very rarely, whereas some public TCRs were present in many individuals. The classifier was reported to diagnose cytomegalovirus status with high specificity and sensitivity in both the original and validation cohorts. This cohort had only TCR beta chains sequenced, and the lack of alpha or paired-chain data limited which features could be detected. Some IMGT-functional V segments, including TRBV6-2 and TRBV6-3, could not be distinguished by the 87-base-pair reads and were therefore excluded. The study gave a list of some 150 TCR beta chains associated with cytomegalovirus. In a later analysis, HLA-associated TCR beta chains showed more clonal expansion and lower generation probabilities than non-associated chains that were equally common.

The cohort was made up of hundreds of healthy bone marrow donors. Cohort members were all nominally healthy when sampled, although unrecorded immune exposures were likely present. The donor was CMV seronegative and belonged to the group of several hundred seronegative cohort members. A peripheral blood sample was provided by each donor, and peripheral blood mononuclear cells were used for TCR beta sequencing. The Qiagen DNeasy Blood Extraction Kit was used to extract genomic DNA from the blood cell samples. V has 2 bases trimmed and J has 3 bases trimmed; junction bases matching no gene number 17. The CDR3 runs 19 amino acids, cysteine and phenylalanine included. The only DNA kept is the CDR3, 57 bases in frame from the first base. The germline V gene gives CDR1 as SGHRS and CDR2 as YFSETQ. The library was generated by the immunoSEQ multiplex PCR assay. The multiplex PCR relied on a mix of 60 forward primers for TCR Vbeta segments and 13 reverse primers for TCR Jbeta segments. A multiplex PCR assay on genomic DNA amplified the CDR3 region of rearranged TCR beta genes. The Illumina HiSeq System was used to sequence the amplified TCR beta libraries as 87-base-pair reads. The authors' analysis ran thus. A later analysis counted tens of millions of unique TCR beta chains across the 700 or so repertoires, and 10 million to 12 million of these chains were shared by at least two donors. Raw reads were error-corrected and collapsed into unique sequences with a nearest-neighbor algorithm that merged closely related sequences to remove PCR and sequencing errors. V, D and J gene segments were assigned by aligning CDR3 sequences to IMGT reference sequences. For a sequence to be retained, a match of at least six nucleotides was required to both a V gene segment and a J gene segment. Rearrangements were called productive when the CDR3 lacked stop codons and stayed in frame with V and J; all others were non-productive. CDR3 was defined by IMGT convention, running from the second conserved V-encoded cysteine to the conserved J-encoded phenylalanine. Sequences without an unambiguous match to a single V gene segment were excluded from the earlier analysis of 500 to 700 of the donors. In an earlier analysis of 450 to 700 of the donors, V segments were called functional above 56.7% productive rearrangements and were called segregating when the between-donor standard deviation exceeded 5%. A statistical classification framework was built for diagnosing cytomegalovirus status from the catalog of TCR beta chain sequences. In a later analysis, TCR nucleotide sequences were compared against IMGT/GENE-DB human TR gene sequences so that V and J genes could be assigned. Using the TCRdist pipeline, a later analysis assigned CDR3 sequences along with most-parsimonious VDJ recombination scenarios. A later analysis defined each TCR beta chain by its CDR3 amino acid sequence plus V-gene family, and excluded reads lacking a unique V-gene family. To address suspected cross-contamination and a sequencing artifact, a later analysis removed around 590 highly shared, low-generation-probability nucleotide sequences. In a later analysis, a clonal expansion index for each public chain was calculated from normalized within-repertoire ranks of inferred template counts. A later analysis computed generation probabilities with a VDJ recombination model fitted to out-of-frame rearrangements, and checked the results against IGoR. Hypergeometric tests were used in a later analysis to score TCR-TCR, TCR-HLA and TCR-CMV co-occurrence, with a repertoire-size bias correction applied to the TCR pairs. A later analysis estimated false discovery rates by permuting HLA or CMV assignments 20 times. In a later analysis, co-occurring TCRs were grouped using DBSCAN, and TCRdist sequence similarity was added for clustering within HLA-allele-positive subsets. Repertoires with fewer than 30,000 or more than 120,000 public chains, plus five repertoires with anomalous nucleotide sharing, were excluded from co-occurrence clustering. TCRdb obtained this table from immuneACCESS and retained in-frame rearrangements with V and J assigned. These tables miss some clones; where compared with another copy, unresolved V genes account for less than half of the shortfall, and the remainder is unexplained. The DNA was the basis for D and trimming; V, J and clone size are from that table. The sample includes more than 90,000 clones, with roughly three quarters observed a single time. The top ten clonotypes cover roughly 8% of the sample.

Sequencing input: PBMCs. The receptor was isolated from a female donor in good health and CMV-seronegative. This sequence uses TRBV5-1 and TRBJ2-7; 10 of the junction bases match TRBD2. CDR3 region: CASSFYPSGSELKGYEQYF. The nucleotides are TGCGCCAGCAGCTTTTATCCTAGCGGGAGCGAATTAAAAGGCTACGAGCAGTACTTC.